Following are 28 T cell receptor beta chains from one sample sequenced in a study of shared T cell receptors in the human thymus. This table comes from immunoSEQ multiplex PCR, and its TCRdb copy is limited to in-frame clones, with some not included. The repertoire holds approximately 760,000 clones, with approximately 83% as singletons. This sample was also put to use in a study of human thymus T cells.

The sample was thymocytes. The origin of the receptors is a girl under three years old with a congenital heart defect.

As DNA, the CDR3 is TGCGCCAGCAGCCAAGCTAGTGGTACCGGGGAGCTGTTTTTT. Translating gives CASSQASGTGELFF. The V gene is TRBV4-1, the J gene TRBJ2-2; D ambiguous. V was trimmed by 1 base and J by 5 bases, leaving 8 bases between them. Germline assignment: CDR1 MGHRA and CDR2 YSYEKL. The CDR3 spans 14 residues.

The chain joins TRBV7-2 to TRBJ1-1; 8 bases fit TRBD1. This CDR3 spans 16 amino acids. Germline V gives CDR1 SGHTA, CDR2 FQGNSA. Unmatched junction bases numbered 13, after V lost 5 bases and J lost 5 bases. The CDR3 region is CASSQTGGGIWTEAFF. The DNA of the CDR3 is TGTGCCAGCAGCCAAACAGGGGGAGGGATCTGGACTGAAGCTTTCTTT.

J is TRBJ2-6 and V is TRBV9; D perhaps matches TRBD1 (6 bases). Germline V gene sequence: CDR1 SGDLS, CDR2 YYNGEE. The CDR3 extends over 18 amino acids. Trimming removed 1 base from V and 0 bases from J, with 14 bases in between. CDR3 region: CASSVTDSQNSGANVLTF. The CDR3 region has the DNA TGTGCCAGCAGCGTAACGGACAGCCAGAACTCTGGGGCCAACGTCCTGACTTTC.

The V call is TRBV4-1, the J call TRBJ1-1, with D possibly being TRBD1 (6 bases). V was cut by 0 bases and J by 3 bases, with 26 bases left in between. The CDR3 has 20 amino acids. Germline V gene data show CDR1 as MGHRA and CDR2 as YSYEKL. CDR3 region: CASSQDGDESMDRNYTEAFF. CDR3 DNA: TGCGCCAGCAGCCAAGATGGTGACGAATCTATGGACAGAAATTACACTGAAGCTTTCTTT.

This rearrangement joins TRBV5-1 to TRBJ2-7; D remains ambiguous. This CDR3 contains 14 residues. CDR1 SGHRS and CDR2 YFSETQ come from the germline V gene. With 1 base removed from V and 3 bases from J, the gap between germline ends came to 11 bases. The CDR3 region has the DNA TGCGCCAGCAGCTTGATCGCAGGCAACTACGAGCAGTACTTC. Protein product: CASSLIAGNYEQYF.

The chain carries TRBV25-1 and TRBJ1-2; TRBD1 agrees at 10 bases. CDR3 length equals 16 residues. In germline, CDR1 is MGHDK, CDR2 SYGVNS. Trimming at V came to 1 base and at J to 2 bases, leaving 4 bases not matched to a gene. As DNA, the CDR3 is TGTGCCAGCAGTGAATTGACAGGGGGCTCCAACTATGGCTACACCTTC. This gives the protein CASSELTGGSNYGYTF.

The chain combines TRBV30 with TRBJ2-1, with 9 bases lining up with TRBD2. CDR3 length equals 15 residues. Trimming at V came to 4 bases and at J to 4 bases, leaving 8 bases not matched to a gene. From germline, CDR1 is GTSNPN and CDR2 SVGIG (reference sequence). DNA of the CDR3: TGTGCCTGGATTTTACGGACTAGCGTATACAATGAGCAGTTCTTC. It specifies CAWILRTSVYNEQFF.

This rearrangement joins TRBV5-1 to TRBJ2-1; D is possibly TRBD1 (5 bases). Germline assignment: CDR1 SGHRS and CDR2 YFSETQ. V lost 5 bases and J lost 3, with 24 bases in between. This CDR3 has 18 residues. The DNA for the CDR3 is TGCGCCAGCAGGGGGCCGGCGAGTCTAGGACCGAGCTACAATGAGCAGTTCTTC. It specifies CASRGPASLGPSYNEQFF.

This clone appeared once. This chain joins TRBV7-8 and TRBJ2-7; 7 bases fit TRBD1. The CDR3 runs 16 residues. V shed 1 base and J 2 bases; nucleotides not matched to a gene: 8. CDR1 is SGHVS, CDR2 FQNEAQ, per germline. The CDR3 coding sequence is TGTGCCAGCAGCTTAGTCAGGGGGATAGGTGCCTACGAGCAGTACTTC. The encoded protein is CASSLVRGIGAYEQYF.

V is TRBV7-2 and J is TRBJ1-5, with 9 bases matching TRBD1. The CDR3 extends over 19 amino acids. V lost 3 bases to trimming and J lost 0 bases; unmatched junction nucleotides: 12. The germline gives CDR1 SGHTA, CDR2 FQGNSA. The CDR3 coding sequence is TGTGCCAGCAGCTTGGACCGGGACAGGGCAGCGGGTAGCAATCAGCCCCAGCATTTT. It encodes CASSLDRDRAAGSNQPQHF. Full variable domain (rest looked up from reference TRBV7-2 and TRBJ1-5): GAGVSQSPSNKVTEKGKDVELRCDPISGHTALYWYRQSLGQGLEFLIYFQGNSAPDKSGLPSDRFSAERTGGSVSTLTIQRTQQEDSAVYLCASSLDRDRAAGSNQPQHFGDGTRLSIL.

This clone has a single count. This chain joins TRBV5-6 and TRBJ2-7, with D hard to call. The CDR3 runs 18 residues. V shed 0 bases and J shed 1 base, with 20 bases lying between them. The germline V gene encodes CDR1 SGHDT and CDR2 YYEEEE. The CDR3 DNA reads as TGTGCCAGCAGCTTGGGCAGGCACACAAGCTTCAGTTCCTACGAGCAGTACTTC. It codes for CASSLGRHTSFSSYEQYF.

The CDR3 bases are TGTGCCAGCAGCCCCACATGGGCTCAGCCCCAGCATTTT. It is translated as CASSPTWAQPQHF. The chain carries TRBV6-5 and TRBJ1-5; no firm D call. In germline, CDR1 is MNHEY, CDR2 SVGAGI. The CDR3 is 13 residues long. V lost 6 bases and J 6 bases, leaving 12 bases between the germline ends.

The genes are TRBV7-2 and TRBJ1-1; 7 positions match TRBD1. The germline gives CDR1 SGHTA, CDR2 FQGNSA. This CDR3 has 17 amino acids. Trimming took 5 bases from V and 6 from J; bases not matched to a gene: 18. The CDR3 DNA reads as TGTGCCAGCAGCAGTAGACAGGGTGCGCCCCAGACCTCTGAAGCTTTCTTT. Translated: CASSSRQGAPQTSEAFF.

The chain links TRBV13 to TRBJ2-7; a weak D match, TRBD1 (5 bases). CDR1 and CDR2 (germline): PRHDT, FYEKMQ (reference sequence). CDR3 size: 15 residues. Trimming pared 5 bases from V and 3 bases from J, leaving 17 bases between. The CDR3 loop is CASSRLGQNYYEQYF. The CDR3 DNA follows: TGTGCCAGCAGCCGGCTGGGGCAGAATTACTACGAGCAGTACTTC.

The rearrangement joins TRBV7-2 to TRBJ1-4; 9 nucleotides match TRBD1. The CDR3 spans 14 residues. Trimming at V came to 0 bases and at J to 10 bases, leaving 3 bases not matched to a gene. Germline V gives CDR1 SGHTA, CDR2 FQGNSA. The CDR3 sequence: CASSLAGQGRKLFF. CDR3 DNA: TGTGCCAGCAGCTTAGCCGGACAGGGGAGAAAACTGTTTTTT.

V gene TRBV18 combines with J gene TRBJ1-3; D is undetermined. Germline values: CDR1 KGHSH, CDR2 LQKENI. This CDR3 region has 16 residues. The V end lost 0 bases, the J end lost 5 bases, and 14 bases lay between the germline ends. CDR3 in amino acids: CASSPPISRSRNTIYF. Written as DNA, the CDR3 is TGTGCCAGCTCACCACCGATTTCCAGATCCCGAAACACCATATATTTT.

CDR3 in amino acids: CASSSREDRDRPTRNTEAFF. The CDR3 nucleotides are TGTGCCAGCAGCTCAAGGGAAGACCGGGACAGGCCAACGAGGAACACTGAAGCTTTCTTT. This chain joins TRBV9 and TRBJ1-1, with TRBD1 matching 8 bases. CDR3 length: 20 residues. Germline V gives CDR1 SGDLS, CDR2 YYNGEE. V gave up 4 bases and J gave up 1 base; unmatched junction bases: 21. The complete variable domain, with remaining parts taken from reference TRBV9 and TRBJ1-1, reads DSGVTQTPKHLITATGQRVTLRCSPRSGDLSVYWYQQSLDQGLQFLIQYYNGEERAKGNILERFSAQQFPDLHSELNLSSLELGDSALYFCASSSREDRDRPTRNTEAFFGQGTRLTVV.

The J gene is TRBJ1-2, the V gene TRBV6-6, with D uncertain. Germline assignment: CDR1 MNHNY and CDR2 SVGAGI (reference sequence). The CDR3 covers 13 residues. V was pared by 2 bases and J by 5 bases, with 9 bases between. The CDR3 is CASSYPGRYGYTF. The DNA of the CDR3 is TGTGCCAGCAGTTACCCGGGGAGGTATGGCTACACCTTC.

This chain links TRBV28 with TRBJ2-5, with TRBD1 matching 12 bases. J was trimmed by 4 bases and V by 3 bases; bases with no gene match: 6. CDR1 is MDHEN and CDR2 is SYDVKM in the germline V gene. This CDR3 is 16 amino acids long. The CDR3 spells CASSFSGTGGLETQYF. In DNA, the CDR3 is TGTGCCAGCAGTTTTTCTGGGACAGGGGGCTTAGAGACCCAGTACTTC.

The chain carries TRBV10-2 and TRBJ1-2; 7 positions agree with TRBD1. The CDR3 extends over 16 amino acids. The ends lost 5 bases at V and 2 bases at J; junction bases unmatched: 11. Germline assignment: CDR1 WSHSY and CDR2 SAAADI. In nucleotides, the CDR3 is TGCGCCAGCAGTCCGCCCCGGGACAGCTACAACTATGGCTACACCTTC. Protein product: CASSPPRDSYNYGYTF.

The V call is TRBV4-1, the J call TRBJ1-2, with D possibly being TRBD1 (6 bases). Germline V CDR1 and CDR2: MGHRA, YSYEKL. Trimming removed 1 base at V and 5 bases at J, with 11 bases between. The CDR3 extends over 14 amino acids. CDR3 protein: CASSQGGPAYGYTF. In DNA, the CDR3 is TGCGCCAGCAGCCAAGGGGGGCCGGCGTATGGCTACACCTTC.

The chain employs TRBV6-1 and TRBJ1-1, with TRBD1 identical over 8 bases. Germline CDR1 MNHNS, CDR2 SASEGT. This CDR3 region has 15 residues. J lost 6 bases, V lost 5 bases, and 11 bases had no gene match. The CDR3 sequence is CASSKQYRGRAEAFF. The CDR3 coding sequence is TGTGCCAGCAGTAAGCAATACAGGGGGAGGGCTGAAGCTTTCTTT.

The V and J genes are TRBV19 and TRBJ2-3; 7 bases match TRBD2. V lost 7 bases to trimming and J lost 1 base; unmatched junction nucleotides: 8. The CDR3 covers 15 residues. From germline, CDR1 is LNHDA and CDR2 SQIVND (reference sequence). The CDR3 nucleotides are TGTGCCAGTACTCTCCGACGGGAGGGCACAGATACGCAGTATTTT. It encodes CASTLRREGTDTQYF.

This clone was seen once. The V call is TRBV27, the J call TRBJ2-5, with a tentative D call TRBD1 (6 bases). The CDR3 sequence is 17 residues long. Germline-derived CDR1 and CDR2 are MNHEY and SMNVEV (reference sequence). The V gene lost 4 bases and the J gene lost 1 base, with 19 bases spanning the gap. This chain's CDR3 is CASSSRPWTVGQETQYF. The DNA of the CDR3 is TGTGCCAGCAGTTCCCGGCCGTGGACAGTGGGCCAAGAGACCCAGTACTTC.

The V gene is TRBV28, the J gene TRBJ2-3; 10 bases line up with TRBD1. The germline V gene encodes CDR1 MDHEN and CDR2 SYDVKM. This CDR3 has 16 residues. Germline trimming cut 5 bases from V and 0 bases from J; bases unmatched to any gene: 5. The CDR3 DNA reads TGTGCCAGCAGTCACTCGGACAGGGGGAGCACAGATACGCAGTATTTT. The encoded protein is CASSHSDRGSTDTQYF.

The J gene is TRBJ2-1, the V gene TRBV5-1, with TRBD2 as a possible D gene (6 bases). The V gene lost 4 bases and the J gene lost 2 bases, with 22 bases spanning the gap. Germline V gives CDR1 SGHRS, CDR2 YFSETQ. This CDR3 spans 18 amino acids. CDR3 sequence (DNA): TGCGCCAGCAGCCCAGCTGGAATAGGACTAACCGCCTACAATGAGCAGTTCTTC. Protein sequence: CASSPAGIGLTAYNEQFF.

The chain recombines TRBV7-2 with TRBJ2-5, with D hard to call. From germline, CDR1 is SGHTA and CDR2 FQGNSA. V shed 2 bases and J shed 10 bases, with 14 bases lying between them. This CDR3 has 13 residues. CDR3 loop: CASSLPAVGYQYF. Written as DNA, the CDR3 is TGTGCCAGCAGCTTACCCGCAGTCGGGTACCAGTACTTC.

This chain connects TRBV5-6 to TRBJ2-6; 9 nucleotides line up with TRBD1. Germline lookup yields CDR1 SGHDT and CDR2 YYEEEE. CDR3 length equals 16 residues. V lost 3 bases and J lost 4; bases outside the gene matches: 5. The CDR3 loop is CASSWDRASGANVLTF. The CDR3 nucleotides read TGTGCCAGCAGCTGGGACAGGGCTTCCGGGGCCAACGTCCTGACTTTC.